Sequencing of this T cell receptor beta chain was carried out in a study of Graves' ophthalmopathy and Graves' hyperthyroidism. Across the study: Before any treatment was given, at initial diagnosis, peripheral blood was collected.

Findings and caveats of the study: At 60% to 71% sensitivity and approximately 78% specificity, the model predicted progression of the ophthalmopathy. Classification of ophthalmopathy versus stable hyperthyroidism by a 13-signature model yielded around 88% sensitivity and 70% to 83% specificity.

The germline V gene has CDR1 SGHKS and CDR2 YYEKEE (reference sequence). V lost 4 bases and J lost 8, with 18 bases in between. The CDR3 runs 14 residues. This clonotype has at least ten counts. Its specificity is not known. Investigators amplified TCR beta CDR3 regions from RNA transcripts. Amplification began with first-round RT-PCR using HTBI primers, then second-round multiplex PCR was performed. TCRdb re-analysed the multiplex PCR reads in MiXCR, keeping a single row per CDR3 protein. The table records 450,000 or so distinct CDR3 sequences, about an eighth of them present only once. This clonotype originated in a woman aged 25 to 45 with Graves' ophthalmopathy. Sequences were obtained from blood. V gene TRBV5-5 combines with J gene TRBJ1-1; TRBD1 might be the D (5 bases). In nucleotides, the CDR3 is TGTGCCAGCAGCCCCCCGGCGAGTAGGGACGAAGCTTTCTTT. Translated, it gives CASSPPASRDEAFF.